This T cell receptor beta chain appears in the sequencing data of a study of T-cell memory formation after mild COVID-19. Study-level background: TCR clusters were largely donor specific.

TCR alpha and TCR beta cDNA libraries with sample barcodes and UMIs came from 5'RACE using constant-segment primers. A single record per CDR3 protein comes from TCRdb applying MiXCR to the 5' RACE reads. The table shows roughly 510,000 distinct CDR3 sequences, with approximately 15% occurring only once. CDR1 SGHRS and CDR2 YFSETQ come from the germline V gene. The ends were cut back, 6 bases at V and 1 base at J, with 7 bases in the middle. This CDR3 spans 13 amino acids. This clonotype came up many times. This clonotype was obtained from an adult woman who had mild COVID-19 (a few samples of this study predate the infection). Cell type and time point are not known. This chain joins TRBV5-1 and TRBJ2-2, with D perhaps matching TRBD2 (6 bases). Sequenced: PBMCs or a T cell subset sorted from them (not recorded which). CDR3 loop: CASNGGNTGELFF. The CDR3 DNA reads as TGCGCCAGCAACGGGGGGAACACCGGGGAGCTGTTTTTT.